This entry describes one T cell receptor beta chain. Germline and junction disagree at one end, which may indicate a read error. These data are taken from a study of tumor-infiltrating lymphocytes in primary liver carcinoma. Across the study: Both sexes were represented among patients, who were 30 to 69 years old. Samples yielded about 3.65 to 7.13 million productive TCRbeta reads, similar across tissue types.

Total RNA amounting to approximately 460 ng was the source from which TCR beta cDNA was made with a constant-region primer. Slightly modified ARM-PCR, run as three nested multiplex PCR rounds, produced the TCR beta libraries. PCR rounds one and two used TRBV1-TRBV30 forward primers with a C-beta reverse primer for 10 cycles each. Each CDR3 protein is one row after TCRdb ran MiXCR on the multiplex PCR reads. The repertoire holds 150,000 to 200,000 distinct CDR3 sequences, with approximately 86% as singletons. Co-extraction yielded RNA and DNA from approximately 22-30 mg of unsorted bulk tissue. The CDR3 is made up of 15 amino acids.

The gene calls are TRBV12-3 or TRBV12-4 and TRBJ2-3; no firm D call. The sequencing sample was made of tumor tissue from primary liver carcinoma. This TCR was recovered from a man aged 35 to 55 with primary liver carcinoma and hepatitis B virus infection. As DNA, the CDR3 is TGTGCCAGCAGTCCTAACGAGTCCAGAGGAGATACACAGTATTTT. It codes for CASSPNESRGDTQYF.